This entry lists 25 T cell receptor beta chains sequenced from one sample in a study of cytomegalovirus exposure and HLA in healthy donors. Use of 60 Vbeta and 13 Jbeta primers characterized the PCR. Data came from immunoSEQ multiplex PCR; TCRdb stores just in-frame clones and leaves some out. There are under 250,000 clones in the sample; roughly 79% occur only once, and about 1.9% lies in the top ten. The specimen sequenced was PBMCs. The source of these receptors is a man aged 25-40 years in good health and CMV-seronegative.

The chain couples TRBV4-1 to TRBJ1-1; D is unresolved. Between the trimmed V and J ends, which lost 0 bases and 7 bases, there was a span of 9 bases. This CDR3 is 13 amino acids long. Germline V gene lookup returns CDR1 MGHRA and CDR2 YSYEKL. CDR3: CASSQDGGYEAFF. The CDR3 DNA is TGCGCCAGCAGCCAAGATGGAGGGTATGAAGCTTTCTTT.

The rearrangement links TRBV9 to TRBJ2-2; 12 nucleotides line up with TRBD2. The CDR3 is 15 residues long. The ends lost 3 bases at V and 8 bases at J; junction bases unmatched: 5. Germline-derived CDR1 and CDR2 are SGDLS and YYNGEE. The DNA for the CDR3 is TGTGCCAGCAGCGGTCGACTAGCGGGAGCGGGGGAGCTGTTTTTT. Translating it yields CASSGRLAGAGELFF.

This clone was seen a single time. Compared with germline, one end of the junction differs, possibly owing to a read error. The V call is TRBV28, the J call TRBJ1-1; D gene unclear. Looked up from germline, CDR1 is MDHEN and CDR2 is SYDVKM. This CDR3 spans 12 amino acids. The CDR3 DNA sequence: TGTGCCAGCACTTTACCCGGGAGAGGAGCTTTCTTT. Protein: CASTLPGRGAFF.

In DNA form, the CDR3 reads TGCGCCAGCAGCTTGGATAGCTTCTCTGGAAACACCATATATTTT. This encodes CASSLDSFSGNTIYF. The V call is TRBV5-1, the J call TRBJ1-3; D ambiguous. Germline V gene data show CDR1 as SGHRS and CDR2 as YFSETQ. CDR3 length: 15 residues. The germline V and J ends were trimmed by 0 bases and 0 bases, with 7 bases remaining between them.

V and J are TRBV7-8 and TRBJ2-3; TRBD2 matches 14 bases. Unmatched junction bases numbered 5, after V lost 6 bases and J lost 6 bases. CDR1 is SGHVS and CDR2 is FQNEAQ in the germline V gene. The CDR3 loop spans 15 amino acids. CDR3 bases: TGTGCCAGCAGGGGACTAGCGGGAGTCTCGGATACGCAGTATTTT. Its protein is CASRGLAGVSDTQYF.

This sequence joins TRBV13 and TRBJ2-5, with 7 nucleotides matching TRBD2. The V segment lost 5 bases and the J segment 3 bases; nucleotides outside the gene matches: 12. CDR3 size: 16 residues. The germline V gene encodes CDR1 PRHDT and CDR2 FYEKMQ (reference sequence). DNA for the CDR3: TGTGCCAGCAGCATCCAAGCGGGAAGGGGAAAAGAGACCCAGTACTTC. Protein product: CASSIQAGRGKETQYF.

The J gene is TRBJ1-2, the V gene TRBV6-5; unclear D gene. This CDR3 has 15 amino acids. Germline CDR1 is MNHEY and CDR2 is SVGAGI. V lost 5 bases, J lost 8 bases, and 21 bases lay in between. The CDR3 loop is CASSGTGSSELGYTF. CDR3 DNA: TGTGCCAGCAGTGGAACCGGGAGCTCGGAATTGGGCTACACCTTC.

The genes are TRBV4-2 and TRBJ2-3; D is possibly TRBD2 (5 bases). The CDR3 runs to 14 residues. V was pared by 3 bases and J by 3 bases, with 10 bases between. The germline gives CDR1 LGHNA, CDR2 YNFKEQ. Here the CDR3 reads CASSQAGSTDTQYF. CDR3 bases: TGTGCCAGCAGCCAGGCGGGTAGTACAGATACGCAGTATTTT.

The chain joins TRBV6-4 to TRBJ2-7; D perhaps matches TRBD1 (6 bases). This CDR3 is 12 amino acids long. Trimming shortened V by 3 bases and J by 6 bases, and 9 bases separated the two germline ends. The germline V gene has CDR1 MRHNA and CDR2 SNTAGT. DNA of the CDR3: TGTGCCAGCAGTGAAGGGGGTGGCGAGCAGTACTTC. It encodes CASSEGGGEQYF.

J is TRBJ2-1 and V is TRBV7-2, with TRBD2 matching 8 bases. CDR3 length: 17 residues. The germline V gene encodes CDR1 SGHTA and CDR2 FQGNSA. Unmatched junction bases numbered 11, after V lost 3 bases and J lost 4 bases. Here the CDR3 reads CASSLVVLAGGYNEQFF. CDR3 DNA: TGTGCCAGCAGCTTGGTGGTTCTGGCGGGGGGATACAATGAGCAGTTCTTC.

V gene TRBV10-2 combines with J gene TRBJ2-1; 11 bases are a match to TRBD2. The ends lost 0 bases at V and 10 bases at J; junction bases unmatched: 5. The germline V gene encodes CDR1 WSHSY and CDR2 SAAADI. CDR3 length: 15 residues. CDR3 nucleotides: TGCGCCAGCAGTGAGTCGGCTAGCGGGGGGATAGAGCAGTTCTTC. Its translation is CASSESASGGIEQFF.

This clone was seen only a few times. The J gene is TRBJ2-3, the V gene TRBV5-1; D not certain. V was trimmed by 0 bases and J by 1 base, leaving 3 bases between them. The germline CDR1 and CDR2 sequences are SGHRS and YFSETQ. The CDR3 loop spans 13 amino acids. The CDR3 loop reads CASSLARTDTQYF. The DNA of the CDR3 is TGCGCCAGCAGCTTGGCTCGCACAGATACGCAGTATTTT.

This clone was seen only once. The CDR3, as DNA: TGTGCCAGCAGTTCCGGGACTAGCGACTACAATGAGCAGTTCTTC. Protein sequence: CASSSGTSDYNEQFF. The chain recombines TRBV6-5 with TRBJ2-1; 10 bases fit TRBD2. Trimming cost V 4 bases and J 3 bases; bases outside gene matches: 3. The length of the CDR3 is 15 residues. The germline V gene has CDR1 MNHEY and CDR2 SVGAGI.

This chain joins TRBV5-8 and TRBJ2-1, with 14 bases lining up with TRBD2. V was clipped by 3 bases and J by 8 bases; unmatched bases: 7. CDR3 length: 16 residues. Germline V gene sequence: CDR1 SGHTS, CDR2 YDEGEE. The CDR3 region is CASSSGLAGVYDEQFF. Written as DNA, the CDR3 is TGTGCCAGCAGCTCGGGACTAGCGGGAGTTTACGATGAGCAGTTCTTC. Complete variable domain (other parts from reference TRBV5-8 and TRBJ2-1): EAGVTQSPTHLIKTRGQQATLRCSPISGHTSVYWYQQALGLGLQFLLWYDEGEERNRGNFPPRFSGRQFPNYSSELNVNALELEDSALYLCASSSGLAGVYDEQFFGPGTRLTVL.

V usage is TRBV12-5 and J usage is TRBJ1-1, with a weak D call TRBD1 (6 bases). V was cut by 3 bases and J by 1 base, with 12 bases left in between. From germline, CDR1 is LGHNT and CDR2 FRNRAP. The CDR3 runs to 15 residues. The CDR3: CASGFTGSRNTEAFF. The CDR3 DNA reads TGTGCTAGTGGTTTTACAGGGTCTAGGAACACTGAAGCTTTCTTT.

The chain combines TRBV29-1 with TRBJ2-7; 8 bases fit TRBD1. From germline, CDR1 is SQVTM and CDR2 ANQGSEA. CDR3 length: 14 amino acids. The junction had 9 bases not matched to a gene; V was cut back by 6 bases and J by 2 bases. The chain's CDR3 is CSVSPGQATYEQYF. The CDR3, as DNA: TGCAGCGTCTCCCCGGGACAGGCGACCTACGAGCAGTACTTC.

The chain recombines TRBV12-5 with TRBJ1-1; tentative D call: TRBD1 (6 bases). The germline V and J ends were trimmed by 0 bases and 1 base, with 21 bases remaining between them. Germline-derived CDR1 and CDR2 are LGHNT and FRNRAP. This CDR3 has 19 amino acids. This CDR3 reads CASGLVLGTTDSANTEAFF. CDR3 bases: TGTGCTAGTGGTTTGGTACTAGGGACAACCGATTCGGCGAACACTGAAGCTTTCTTT.

This clone came up once. The chain recombines TRBV9 with TRBJ2-5, with TRBD2 identical over 16 bases. This CDR3 has 19 amino acids. V trimming: 0 bases; J trimming: 2 bases; junction bases outside the gene matches: 7. CDR1 is SGDLS, CDR2 YYNGEE, per germline. CDR3 DNA: TGTGCCAGCAGCGTAGGACCGGGACTAGCGGGAGGGGAGCAAGAGACCCAGTACTTC. Its protein is CASSVGPGLAGGEQETQYF. The full variable domain, with the rest looked up from reference TRBV9 and TRBJ2-5, is DSGVTQTPKHLITATGQRVTLRCSPRSGDLSVYWYQQSLDQGLQFLIQYYNGEERAKGNILERFSAQQFPDLHSELNLSSLELGDSALYFCASSVGPGLAGGEQETQYFGPGTRLLVL.

J is TRBJ2-7 and V is TRBV10-3; 8 bases line up with TRBD1. The CDR3 is 15 residues long. The V gene's germline CDR1 is ENHRY and CDR2 SYGVKD. Trimming at V came to 0 bases and at J to 3 bases, leaving 4 bases not matched to a gene. CDR3 loop: CAISESRGQVYEQYF. Written as DNA, the CDR3 is TGTGCCATCAGTGAGTCCAGGGGACAGGTCTACGAGCAGTACTTC.

This clone occurred once. This rearrangement joins TRBV11-2 to TRBJ2-3; D remains ambiguous. Between the trimmed V and J ends, which lost 0 bases and 1 base, there was a span of 8 bases. Germline V gene data show CDR1 as SGHAT and CDR2 as FQNNGV. CDR3 length: 15 residues. The CDR3 spells CASSLDYFGTDTQYF. The CDR3 DNA follows: TGTGCCAGCAGCTTAGACTATTTTGGCACAGATACGCAGTATTTT.

The chain employs TRBV19 and TRBJ1-1; D gene unclear. The CDR3 has 14 amino acids. V shed 3 bases and J shed 0 bases, with 8 bases lying between them. Germline CDR1 reads LNHDA; CDR2 reads SQIVND (reference sequence). The CDR3, as DNA: TGTGCCAGTAGTATGTTACAGATGAACACTGAAGCTTTCTTT. Its protein product is CASSMLQMNTEAFF.

This clone was seen only once. This sequence joins TRBV28 and TRBJ1-5; TRBD1 matches at 9 bases. The CDR3 loop spans 16 amino acids. The germline V gene encodes CDR1 MDHEN and CDR2 SYDVKM. CDR3 sequence: CVTNRDRDMGNQPQHF. The CDR3 DNA sequence: TGTGTAACTAACCGGGACAGGGATATGGGCAATCAGCCCCAGCATTTT.

The chain uses TRBV28 and TRBJ2-3; no clear D gene. V lost 8 bases and J 3 bases, leaving 12 bases between the germline ends. The CDR3 is made up of 13 amino acids. Germline lookup yields CDR1 MDHEN and CDR2 SYDVKM. Here the CDR3 reads CASGGVATDTQYF. The CDR3 DNA reads TGTGCCAGCGGCGGAGTTGCTACAGATACGCAGTATTTT.

The V and J genes are TRBV7-9 and TRBJ2-2; TRBD2 agrees at 9 bases. Germline assignment: CDR1 SEHNR and CDR2 FQNEAQ (reference sequence). V lost 3 bases and J lost 4; bases outside the gene matches: 6. The length of the CDR3 is 16 residues. CDR3: CASSFYAGGVTGELFF. The CDR3, as DNA: TGTGCCAGCAGCTTCTACGCGGGAGGGGTCACCGGGGAGCTGTTTTTT.

A single count supports this clone. The V and J genes are TRBV19 and TRBJ2-7; a weak D match, TRBD2 (5 bases). CDR1 and CDR2 (germline): LNHDA, SQIVND (reference sequence). The CDR3 consists of 13 residues. V was trimmed by 3 bases and J by 3 bases, leaving 9 bases between them. CDR3 bases: TGTGCCAGTAGTATTACGGGATTCTACGAGCAGTACTTC. This codes for CASSITGFYEQYF.